This T cell receptor beta chain was captured in a study of CD8+CD57+ T cells in acquired aplastic anemia. On the study more broadly: Sorted CD4+ and CD8+ cells yielded DNA averaging around 3.5 ug. Researchers reported that healthy donors averaged roughly 9.8 million reads for CD4+ cells. Whole-study results and caveats: In common between the patients and the controls were approximately 30 CD8+ CDR3 sequences. Patients did not significantly differ from controls in CD8+ Simpson's diversity.

CDR1 is SGHAT, CDR2 FQNNGV, per germline. The CDR3 has 12 residues. The V and J ends lost 5 bases and 6 bases, in that order; junction bases with no gene match: 2. CDR3 and TCR beta VDJ profiling relied on a genomic DNA template. TCRdb re-called the reads through MiXCR, storing one row per CDR3 protein. This sample carries some 220,000 distinct CDR3 sequences, roughly 33% of them seen once, and the ten largest clones take approximately 1.2%. This clonotype was seen repeatedly, ten times or more. Its target is not known. This chain joins TRBV11-2 and TRBJ2-3; 7 positions match TRBD2. The material sequenced was sorted CD4+, CD8+, or CD8+CD57+ T cells (not recorded which) from PBMCs. The TCR sequence derives from a human donor in good health, serving as a control. The CDR3 DNA reads as TGTGCCAGCAGCACGCGGGGGGATACGCAGTATTTT. Protein product: CASSTRGDTQYF.